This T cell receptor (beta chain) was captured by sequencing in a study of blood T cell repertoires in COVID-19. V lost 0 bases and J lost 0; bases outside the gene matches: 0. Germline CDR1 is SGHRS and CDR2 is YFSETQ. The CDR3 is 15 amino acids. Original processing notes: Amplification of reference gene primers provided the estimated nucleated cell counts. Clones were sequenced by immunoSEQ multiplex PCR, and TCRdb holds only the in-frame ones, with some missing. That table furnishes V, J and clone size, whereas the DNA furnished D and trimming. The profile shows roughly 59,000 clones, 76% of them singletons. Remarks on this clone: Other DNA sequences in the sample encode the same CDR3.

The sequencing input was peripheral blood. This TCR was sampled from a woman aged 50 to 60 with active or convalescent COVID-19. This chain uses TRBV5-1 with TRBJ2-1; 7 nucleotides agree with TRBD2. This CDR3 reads CASSLGGSSYNEQFF. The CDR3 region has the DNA TGCGCCAGCAGCTTGGGCGGGAGCTCCTACAATGAGCAGTTCTTC.